This T cell receptor beta chain was sequenced for a study of blood T cell repertoires in COVID-19 (dated by TCRdb to between 2020 and 2021). Broadly, across the study: Samples covering the acute and convalescent phases of COVID-19 were provided by collaborators in the United States, Italy and Spain. Subjects who had been exposed to COVID-19, were actively infected with it, or had recovered from it provided the deeply sampled blood TCRbeta repertoires that made up the dataset. Nearly every sample came with metadata listing a de-identified subject ID, COVID-19 status, age in years and sex. The samples were drawn from two sources: the first 160 participants of the ongoing ImmuneRACE study, and 950 to 1,500 subjects contributed by 6 global collaborators. Where HLA class I and class II types were available, the types were taken from metadata supplied by the sample provider, not from assay-based typing. A freely available public database, intended as a resource for researchers studying the immune response to SARS-CoV-2, is where the repertoires were released. The material from the prospective study consisted of cDNA or gDNA derived from T cells, B-cell-depleted T cells, or PBMCs. The paper's findings and limits, for the study overall: The quantity of clinical and demographic metadata differed by source and by participant and was supplied without curation.

The collaborating institutions used their own protocols to collect whole blood in K2EDTA tubes. Collaborator samples were shipped for TCRbeta analysis as frozen whole blood, isolated PBMCs, or DNA extracted from either sample type. Notes on this clone: Its antigen is unknown. Base-call qualities are not available, and no considerably larger clone is one nucleotide away.

TCRbeta CDR3 regions were amplified from genomic DNA by means of the immunoSEQ Assay, a bias-controlled multiplex PCR. The authors processed their data as follows. The number of nucleated cells in each sample was estimated by amplification of reference gene primers within the assay. To quantify the absolute abundance of each unique TCRbeta CDR3 rearrangement, sequence reads were collapsed and filtered. Productive Simpson clonality was computed per sample as the square root of Simpson's diversity index over productive rearrangements. TCRdb stores this immuneACCESS table with in-frame sequences only. Part of the clones is absent; in the studies checked, under half of the shortfall reflects unresolved V genes, and no reason is known for the rest. V and J calls and clone size are copied from that table; D and trimming were computed from the DNA. The sample contains roughly 250,000 clones, roughly four fifths of them found a single time. Roughly 4.7% of the sample belongs to the ten largest clones.

The specimen sequenced was peripheral blood. This receptor was identified in a woman between 65 and 79 years old with acute or convalescent COVID-19.

CDR3 sequence: CATSRDGGRMNTEAFF. The DNA sequence is given as TGTGCCACCAGCAGAGATGGGGGCAGGATGAACACTGAAGCTTTCTTT. The rearrangement joined TRBV15 to TRBJ1-1; the D gene is possibly TRBD1, with 6 bases matching. A distance of 11 bases separates the germline ends of V and J, which lose 0 bases and 0 bases respectively. From cysteine to phenylalanine, the CDR3 is 16 amino acids long. Here the CDR3 DNA is all that survives: 48 bases in frame from base 1. Taken from the germline V gene (reference sequence), the CDR1 and CDR2 loops are LNHNV and YYDKDF. The full variable domain, completed from the reference TRBV15 and TRBJ1-1 proteins outside the CDR3, reads DAMVIQNPRYQVTQFGKPVTLSCSQTLNHNVMYWYQQKSSQAPKLLFHYYDKDFNNEADTPDNFQSRRPNTSFCFLDIRSPGLGDTAMYLCATSRDGGRMNTEAFFGQGTRLTVV.